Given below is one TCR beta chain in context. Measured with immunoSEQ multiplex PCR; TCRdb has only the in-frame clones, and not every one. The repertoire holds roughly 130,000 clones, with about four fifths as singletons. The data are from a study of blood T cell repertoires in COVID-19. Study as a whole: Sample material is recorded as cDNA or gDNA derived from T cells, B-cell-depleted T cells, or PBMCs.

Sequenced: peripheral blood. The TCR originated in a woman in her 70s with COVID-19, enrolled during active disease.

The CDR3 coding sequence is TGTGCCAGCAGTCTTGGACAGGGTCTCATGAACACTGAAGCTTTCTTT. This encodes CASSLGQGLMNTEAFF. The V and J genes are TRBV5-4 and TRBJ1-1; TRBD1 matches at 8 bases. This CDR3 has 16 residues. With V trimmed by 5 bases and J by 0 bases, 9 bases remained unmatched. Germline CDR1 and CDR2: SGHNT and YYREEE (reference sequence).